These 2 T cell receptor beta chains originate from one sample sequenced in a study of blood T cell repertoires in COVID-19. The method was immunoSEQ multiplex PCR; TCRdb's version includes in-frame clones alone and lacks a portion of them. This sample carries some 200,000 clones, 75% to 85% of them seen once, and the ten largest clones take 9.7%. The specimen was peripheral blood. The receptors here all came from a man aged 45-60 years with active or convalescent COVID-19.

The V gene is TRBV28, the J gene TRBJ1-5, with a tentative D call TRBD1 (6 bases). CDR3 length: 16 residues. Trimming pared 6 bases from V and 0 bases from J, leaving 15 bases between. Germline V gene sequence: CDR1 MDHEN, CDR2 SYDVKM. The CDR3 loop reads CASRYRVTYSNQPQHF. The CDR3 region has the DNA TGTGCCAGCAGGTACAGGGTAACTTATAGCAATCAGCCCCAGCATTTT.

This chain connects TRBV9 to TRBJ2-2; 8 positions agree with TRBD2. V was clipped by 4 bases and J by 2 bases; unmatched bases: 10. CDR1 and CDR2 from the germline V gene are SGDLS and YYNGEE. This CDR3 spans 17 amino acids. The CDR3 protein is CASSTSRGGPNTGELFF. In DNA, the CDR3 is TGTGCCAGCAGCACGTCCCGCGGGGGGCCCAACACCGGGGAGCTGTTTTTT. Supplemented by reference TRBV9 and TRBJ2-2, the full variable domain reads DSGVTQTPKHLITATGQRVTLRCSPRSGDLSVYWYQQSLDQGLQFLIQYYNGEERAKGNILERFSAQQFPDLHSELNLSSLELGDSALYFCASSTSRGGPNTGELFFGEGSRLTVL.